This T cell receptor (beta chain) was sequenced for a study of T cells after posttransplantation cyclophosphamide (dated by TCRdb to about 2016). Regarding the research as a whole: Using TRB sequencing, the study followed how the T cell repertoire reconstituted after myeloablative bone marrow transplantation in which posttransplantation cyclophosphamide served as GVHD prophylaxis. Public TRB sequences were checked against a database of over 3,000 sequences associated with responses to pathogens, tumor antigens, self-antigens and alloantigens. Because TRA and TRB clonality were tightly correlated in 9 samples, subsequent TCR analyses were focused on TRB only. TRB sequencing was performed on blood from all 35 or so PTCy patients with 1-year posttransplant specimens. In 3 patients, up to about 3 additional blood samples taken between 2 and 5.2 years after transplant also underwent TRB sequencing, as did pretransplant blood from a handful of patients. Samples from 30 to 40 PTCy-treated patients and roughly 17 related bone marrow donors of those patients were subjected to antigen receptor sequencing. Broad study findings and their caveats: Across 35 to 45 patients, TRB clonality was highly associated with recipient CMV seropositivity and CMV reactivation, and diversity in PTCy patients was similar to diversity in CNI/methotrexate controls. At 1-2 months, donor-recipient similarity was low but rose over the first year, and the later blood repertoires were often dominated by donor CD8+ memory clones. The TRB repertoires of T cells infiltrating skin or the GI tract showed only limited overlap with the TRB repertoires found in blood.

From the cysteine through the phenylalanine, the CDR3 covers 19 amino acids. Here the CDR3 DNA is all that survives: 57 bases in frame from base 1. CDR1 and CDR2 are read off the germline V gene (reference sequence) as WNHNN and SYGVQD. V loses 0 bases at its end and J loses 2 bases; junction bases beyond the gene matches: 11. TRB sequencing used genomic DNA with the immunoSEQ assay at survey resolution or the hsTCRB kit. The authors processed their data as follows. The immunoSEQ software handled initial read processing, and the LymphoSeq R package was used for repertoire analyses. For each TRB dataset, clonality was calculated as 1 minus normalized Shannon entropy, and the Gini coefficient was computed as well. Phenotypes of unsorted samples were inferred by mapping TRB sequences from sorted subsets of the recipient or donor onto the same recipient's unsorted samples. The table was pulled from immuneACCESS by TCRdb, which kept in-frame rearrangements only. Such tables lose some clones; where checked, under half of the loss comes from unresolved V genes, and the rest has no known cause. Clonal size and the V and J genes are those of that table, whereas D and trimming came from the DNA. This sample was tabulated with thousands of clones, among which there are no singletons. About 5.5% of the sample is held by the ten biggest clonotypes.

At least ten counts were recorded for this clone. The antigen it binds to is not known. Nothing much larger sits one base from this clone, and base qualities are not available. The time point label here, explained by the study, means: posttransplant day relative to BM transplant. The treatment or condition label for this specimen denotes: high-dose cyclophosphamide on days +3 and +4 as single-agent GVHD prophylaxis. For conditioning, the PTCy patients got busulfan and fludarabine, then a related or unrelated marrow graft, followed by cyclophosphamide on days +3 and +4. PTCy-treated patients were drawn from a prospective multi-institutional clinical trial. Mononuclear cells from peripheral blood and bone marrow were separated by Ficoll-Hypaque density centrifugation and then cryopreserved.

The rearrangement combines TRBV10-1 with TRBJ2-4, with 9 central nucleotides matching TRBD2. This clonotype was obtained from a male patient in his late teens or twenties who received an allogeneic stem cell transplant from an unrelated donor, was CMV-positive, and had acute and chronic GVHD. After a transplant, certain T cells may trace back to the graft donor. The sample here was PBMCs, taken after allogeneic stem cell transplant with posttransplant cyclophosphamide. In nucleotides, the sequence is TGCGCCAGCAGTGAGTCGGGGGGGAAGCGGGGGGTTACCAAAAACATTCAGTACTTC. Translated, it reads CASSESGGKRGVTKNIQYF.